Listed below are T cell receptor beta chains from one sample, sequenced in a study of T-cell memory formation after mild COVID-19. One entry per CDR3 protein, called by TCRdb with MiXCR from the 5' RACE reads. The data show around 180,000 distinct CDR3 sequences, about 18% seen once. What was sequenced was PBMCs or a T cell subset sorted from them (not recorded which). These receptors originate from a man between 18 and 29 years old who had mild COVID-19 (a few samples of this study predate the infection). Cell type and time point are not known. Each CDR3 is given with its conserved first and last residue. The D gene is left open where the match is weak. The listing skips clone size in some rows; elsewhere it reads once, few, many or a size class.

D gene,J gene,V gene,clone size,CDR3 protein,CDR3 DNA
NA,TRBJ2-3,TRBV29-1,NA,CSVDGPDTQYF,TGCAGCGTTGATGGCCCAGATACGCAGTATTTT
NA,TRBJ1-2,TRBV6-5,few,CASSYRGFDGYTF,TGTGCCAGCAGTTACCGGGGATTCGATGGCTACACCTTC
NA,TRBJ1-1,TRBV29-1,NA,CSVVGRLNTEAFF,TGCAGCGTTGTCGGCAGGTTGAACACTGAAGCTTTCTTT
TRBD1,TRBJ1-4,TRBV6-5,few,CASSKTGNTNEKLFF,TGTGCCAGCAGCAAGACAGGGAATACTAATGAAAAACTGTTTTTT
NA,TRBJ2-5,TRBV11-3,few,CASSKTPGETQYF,TGTGCCAGCAGTAAGACACCTGGGGAGACCCAGTACTTC
TRBD1,TRBJ1-4,TRBV2,NA,CASKVDRESEKLFF,TGTGCCAGCAAAGTGGACAGGGAGAGCGAAAAACTGTTTTTT
NA,TRBJ2-7,TRBV10-3,few,CAISKNLGAYEQYF,TGTGCCATCAGTAAGAACCTAGGGGCCTACGAGCAGTACTTC
NA,TRBJ2-7,TRBV20-1,NA,CSAPLWETAAYEQYF,TGCAGTGCGCCCCTCTGGGAGACAGCAGCCTACGAGCAGTACTTC
NA,TRBJ1-4,TRBV20-1,few,CSAGGGFREKLFF,TGCAGTGCCGGTGGCGGGTTCCGGGAAAAACTGTTTTTT
TRBD1,TRBJ2-3,TRBV12-3/TRBV12-4,many,CASSPGTGETDTQYF,TGTGCCAGCAGCCCCGGGACAGGGGAAACAGATACGCAGTATTTT
TRBD2,TRBJ2-5,TRBV5-1,few,CASRPGASGGAWETQYF,TGCGCCAGCAGACCTGGGGCTAGCGGGGGGGCTTGGGAGACCCAGTACTTC
NA,TRBJ1-5,TRBV4-1,NA,CASSQDLGNQPQHF,TGCGCCAGCAGCCAAGATTTGGGCAATCAGCCCCAGCATTTT
NA,TRBJ2-5,TRBV5-1,many,CASSLLGAETQYF,TGCGCCAGCAGCTTGTTAGGGGCAGAGACCCAGTACTTC
TRBD2,TRBJ2-3,TRBV5-6,many,CASSLPGLAQDTQYF,TGTGCCAGCAGCTTACCGGGACTAGCGCAGGATACGCAGTATTTT
NA,TRBJ1-1,TRBV7-9,few,CASSAETWSSEAFF,TGTGCCAGCAGCGCCGAGACCTGGAGCTCTGAAGCTTTCTTT
NA,TRBJ2-7,TRBV20-1,few,CSARAGLAYEQYF,TGCAGTGCTAGAGCAGGGCTAGCCTACGAGCAGTACTTC
NA,TRBJ1-5,TRBV7-9,NA,CASSLGQGGPQHF,TGTGCCAGCAGCTTGGGCCAGGGAGGGCCCCAGCATTTT
NA,TRBJ2-5,TRBV5-1,few,CASSLGATEETQYF,TGCGCCAGCAGCTTGGGAGCCACGGAAGAGACCCAGTACTTC
TRBD1,TRBJ2-7,TRBV12-3/TRBV12-4,few,CASSSRTGTSEQYF,TGTGCCAGCAGTTCTAGGACAGGTACATCCGAGCAGTACTTC
NA,TRBJ1-4,TRBV7-2,few,CASSPGSNREKLFF,TGTGCCAGCAGTCCAGGGAGTAACCGTGAAAAACTGTTTTTT
NA,TRBJ1-4,TRBV7-9,NA,CASSGGTGWDEKLFF,TGTGCCAGCAGCGGCGGCACAGGGTGGGATGAAAAACTGTTTTTT
TRBD2,TRBJ2-3,TRBV7-2,few,CASSPRRLAGGTDTQYF,TGTGCCAGCAGCCCAAGGCGACTAGCGGGGGGGACAGATACGCAGTATTTT
NA,TRBJ2-2,TRBV5-4,few,CASSPDSSIGELFF,TGTGCCAGCAGCCCGGACAGCTCAATCGGGGAGCTGTTTTTT
NA,TRBJ1-6,TRBV5-1,many,CASSSQGNSPLHF,TGCGCCAGCAGCTCTCAGGGGAATTCACCCCTCCACTTT
TRBD1,TRBJ1-4,TRBV18,few,CASSPPGTAEKLFF,TGTGCCAGCTCACCACCTGGGACAGCCGAAAAACTGTTTTTT
NA,TRBJ2-3,TRBV6-2/TRBV6-3,few,CASSDRSSTDTQYF,TGTGCCAGCAGTGACAGGTCTAGCACAGATACGCAGTATTTT
NA,TRBJ1-2,TRBV7-9,few,CASSLRQGGFGYTF,TGTGCCAGCAGCCTGAGGCAAGGGGGTTTTGGCTACACCTTC
TRBD1,TRBJ2-1,TRBV5-1,few,CASSSWTGDNEQFF,TGCGCCAGCAGCTCTTGGACAGGGGACAATGAGCAGTTCTTC
NA,TRBJ1-3,TRBV20-1,few,CSARPGGAGNTIYF,TGCAGTGCTAGACCTGGAGGGGCTGGAAACACCATATATTTT